This is a list of T cell receptor beta chains from one sample in a study of STAT3 mutations in large granular lymphocyte leukemia. Assay used: immunoSEQ multiplex PCR; TCRdb lists only in-frame clones, some missing. The data show 20,000 to 30,000 clones, approximately 94% seen once. The sequenced sample was peripheral blood mononuclear cells. The receptors were sampled from a man in his forties with T-cell large granular lymphocyte leukemia. Some clones in this sample may be carry-over from other donors' samples. Both conserved end residues are part of each CDR3.

CDR3 protein: CASSTLTSGGYTF
V gene: TRBV19

CDR3 protein: CASSSLSDSTDTQYF
V gene: TRBV27

CDR3 protein: CASSFGEGVGEQYF
V gene: TRBV7-2

CDR3 protein: CASSLKGTTNSPLHF
V gene: TRBV7-9

CDR3 protein: CASSLDPSSYEQYF
V gene: TRBV6-5

CDR3 protein: CASSKDRAYEQYF
V gene: TRBV5-1

CDR3 protein: CASSKALNREVGTGGFYEQYF
V gene: TRBV21-1

CDR3 protein: CASSHRRTGGMYYNSPLHF
V gene: TRBV19

CDR3 protein: CASSLEGSPLHF
V gene: TRBV7-9

CDR3 protein: CASSSRDTEAFF
V gene: TRBV9

CDR3 protein: CSVLKTSSNEQFF
V gene: TRBV29-1

CDR3 protein: CATRKEGADGYTF
V gene: TRBV6-6

CDR3 protein: CARSRTGGSGVLYGYTF
V gene: TRBV5-3

CDR3 protein: CASRPSGGSYGYTF
V gene: TRBV4-3

CDR3 protein: CASSPPRIDTEDGYTF
V gene: TRBV18

CDR3 protein: CASSSSLGANVLTF
V gene: TRBV7-2

CDR3 protein: CASSIHAADSYNSPLHF
V gene: TRBV5-1

CDR3 protein: CASSPAGGYQPQHF
V gene: TRBV18

CDR3 protein: CASSLGVTHAYEQYF
V gene: TRBV5-6

CDR3 protein: CASSLTGTNYGYTF
V gene: TRBV7-2

CDR3 protein: CATTQVPATEAFF
V gene: TRBV2

CDR3 protein: CASSLGTANYGYTF
V gene: TRBV7-3

CDR3 protein: CASSRGQEQSPLHF
V gene: TRBV7-9

CDR3 protein: CASSVTRGVNQPQHF
V gene: TRBV6-1

CDR3 protein: CASSQGTGRSYNEQFF
V gene: TRBV5-4

CDR3 protein: CASGGDRESTEAFF
V gene: TRBV6-6

CDR3 protein: CASSGHRDRVSYEQYF
V gene: TRBV28

CDR3 protein: CASSQVRGQGAPYEQYF
V gene: TRBV4-3

CDR3 protein: CASSPAASGAGPEQYF
V gene: TRBV18

CDR3 protein: CASSLRQGLNTGELFF
V gene: TRBV27

CDR3 protein: CSVEETGRETQYF
V gene: TRBV29-1

CDR3 protein: CASSAWGWDSSYNEQFF
V gene: TRBV9

CDR3 protein: CASSLWARNQPQHF
V gene: TRBV27

CDR3 protein: CASSLSAGGRETQYF
V gene: TRBV19

CDR3 protein: CASSTIQGALPYEQYF
V gene: TRBV28

CDR3 protein: CASITGVSYGYTF
V gene: TRBV23-1

CDR3 protein: CASSPPRDSYGYTF
V gene: TRBV18

CDR3 protein: CAWSTSGFYQPQHF
V gene: TRBV30

CDR3 protein: CASSPRGQVPRGYGYTF
V gene: TRBV7-9

CDR3 protein: CASSSQAHYGYTF
V gene: TRBV5-6

CDR3 protein: CAWSRDGDYEQYF
V gene: TRBV30

CDR3 protein: CASSGGETTEAFF
V gene: TRBV18

CDR3 protein: CASSGIAGGGNTGELFF
V gene: TRBV27

CDR3 protein: CASSLSGTGFDGYTF
V gene: TRBV27

CDR3 protein: CASSPEPGHPNTEAFF
V gene: TRBV9

CDR3 protein: CASSVGGGAAGDTQYF
V gene: TRBV9

CDR3 protein: CAWNRQAHYNEQFF
V gene: TRBV30

CDR3 protein: CASSEGQPLTKQYF
V gene: TRBV7-2

CDR3 protein: CTSSHALLPQYF
V gene: TRBV1

CDR3 protein: CASSLRQPSQETQYF
V gene: TRBV28

CDR3 protein: CASSFGQGLYGYTF
V gene: TRBV11-2

CDR3 protein: CASSMSSGNTIYF
V gene: TRBV19

CDR3 protein: CASNVGGVEQFF
V gene: TRBV7-9

CDR3 protein: CASSPQGSRYLDTEAFF
V gene: TRBV5-4

CDR3 protein: CASSSGRQGYYEQYF
V gene: TRBV5-6

CDR3 protein: CASTRTGIAASYNEQFF
V gene: TRBV4-1

CDR3 protein: CASSLSVTGPGNSPLHF
V gene: TRBV4-1